This T cell receptor (beta chain) comes out of a study of T cell responses to AZD1222 COVID-19 vaccine. Study outcomes and limitations: There were repertoire samples only from the period after the peak T cell response. Just five or six AZD1222 recipients were seropositive at baseline. Variant regions that are unmutated are reportedly the target of nearly half of spike-specific TCRs. Spike-specific TCR breadth rose after two AZD1222 doses, and depth rose as well.

The method was immunoSEQ multiplex PCR; TCRdb's version includes in-frame clones alone and lacks a portion of them. Of 200,000 or so clones listed, roughly 93% are singletons. Germline CDR1 SGHTA, CDR2 FQGTGA. V was trimmed by 8 bases and J by 4 bases, leaving 20 bases between them. This CDR3 region has 15 residues. As to this clone: Its antigen remains unidentified.

V gene TRBV7-3 combines with J gene TRBJ2-5, with D perhaps matching TRBD2 (5 bases). Material: peripheral blood, obtained on day 0 of AZD1222 vaccination. This TCR was sampled from an adult in good health. The CDR3 here is CASPRASRQGETQYF. The CDR3 nucleotides read TGTGCCAGCCCCCGCGCTAGCCGGCAAGGAGAGACCCAGTACTTC.